One T cell receptor beta chain is described in this entry. This record comes from a study of T cell responses to AZD1222 COVID-19 vaccine. The V segment lost 4 bases and the J segment 1 base; nucleotides outside the gene matches: 5. The CDR3 consists of 15 residues. CDR1 and CDR2 from the germline V gene are SGHRS and YFSETQ. TCRdb keeps only in-frame clones here, not all; method: immunoSEQ multiplex PCR. This table has 150,000 to 200,000 clones, roughly 92% appearing once. The rearrangement uses TRBV5-1 and TRBJ2-5; the match to TRBD1 covers 9 bases. The receptor comes from an adult in good health. Sequenced material: peripheral blood, taken on day 0 of AZD1222 vaccination. CDR3 nucleotides: TGCGCCAGCAGCGCGGGGGACAGGGCCCAAGAGACCCAGTACTTC. It encodes CASSAGDRAQETQYF.